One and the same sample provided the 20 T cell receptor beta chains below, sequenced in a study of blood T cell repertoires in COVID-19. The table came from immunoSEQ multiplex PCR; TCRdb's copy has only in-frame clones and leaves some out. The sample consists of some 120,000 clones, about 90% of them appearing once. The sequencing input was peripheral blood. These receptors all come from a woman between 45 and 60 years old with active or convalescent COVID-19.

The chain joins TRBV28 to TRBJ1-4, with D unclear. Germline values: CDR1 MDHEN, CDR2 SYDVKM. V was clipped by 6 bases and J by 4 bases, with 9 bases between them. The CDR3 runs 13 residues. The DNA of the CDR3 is TGTGCCAGCAGGGAGGGCGGTAATGAAAAACTGTTTTTT. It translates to CASREGGNEKLFF.

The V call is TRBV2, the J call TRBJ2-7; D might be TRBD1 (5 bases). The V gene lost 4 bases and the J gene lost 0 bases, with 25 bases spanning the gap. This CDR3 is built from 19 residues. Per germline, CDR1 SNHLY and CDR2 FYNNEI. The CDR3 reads CASSANRVTLAGNSYEQYF. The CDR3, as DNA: TGTGCCAGCAGTGCTAACCGCGTCACTCTGGCAGGGAACTCCTACGAGCAGTACTTC.

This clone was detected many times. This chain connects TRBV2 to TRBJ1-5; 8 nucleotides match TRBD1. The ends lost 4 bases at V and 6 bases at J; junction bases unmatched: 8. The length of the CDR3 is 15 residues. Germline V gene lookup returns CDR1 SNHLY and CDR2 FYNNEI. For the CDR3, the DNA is TGTGCCAGCAGTGCTAGTGCAGGGGGCTTTCAGCCCCAGCATTTT. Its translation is CASSASAGGFQPQHF.

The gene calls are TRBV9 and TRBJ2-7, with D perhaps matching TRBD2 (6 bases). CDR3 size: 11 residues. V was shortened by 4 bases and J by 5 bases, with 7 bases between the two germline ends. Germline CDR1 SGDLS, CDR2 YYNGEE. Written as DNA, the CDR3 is TGTGCCAGCAGCCGCGGGGACGAGCAGTACTTC. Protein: CASSRGDEQYF.

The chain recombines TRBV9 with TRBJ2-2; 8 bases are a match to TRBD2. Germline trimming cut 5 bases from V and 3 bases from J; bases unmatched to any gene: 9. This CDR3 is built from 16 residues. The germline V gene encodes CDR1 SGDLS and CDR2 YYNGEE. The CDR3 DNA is TGTGCCAGCAGTGGCTCTAGCGGGCCTTACACCGGGGAGCTGTTTTTT. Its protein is CASSGSSGPYTGELFF.

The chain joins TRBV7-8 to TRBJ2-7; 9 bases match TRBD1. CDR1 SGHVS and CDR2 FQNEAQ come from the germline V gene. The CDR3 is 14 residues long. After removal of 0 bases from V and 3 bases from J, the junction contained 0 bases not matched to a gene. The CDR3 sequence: CASSLAGQGYEQYF. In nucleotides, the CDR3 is TGTGCCAGCAGCTTAGCGGGACAGGGCTACGAGCAGTACTTC.

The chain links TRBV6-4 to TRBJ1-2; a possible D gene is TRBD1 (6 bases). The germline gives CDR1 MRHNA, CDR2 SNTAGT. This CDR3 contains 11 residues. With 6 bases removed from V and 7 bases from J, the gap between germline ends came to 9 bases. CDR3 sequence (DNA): TGTGCCAGCAGGCCAGGGGCTGGCTACACCTTC. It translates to CASRPGAGYTF.

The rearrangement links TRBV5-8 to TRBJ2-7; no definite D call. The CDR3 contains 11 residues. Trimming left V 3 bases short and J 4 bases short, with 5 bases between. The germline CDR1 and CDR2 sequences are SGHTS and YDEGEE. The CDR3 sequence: CASSSPYEQYF. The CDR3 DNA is TGTGCCAGCAGCTCCCCTTACGAGCAGTACTTC.

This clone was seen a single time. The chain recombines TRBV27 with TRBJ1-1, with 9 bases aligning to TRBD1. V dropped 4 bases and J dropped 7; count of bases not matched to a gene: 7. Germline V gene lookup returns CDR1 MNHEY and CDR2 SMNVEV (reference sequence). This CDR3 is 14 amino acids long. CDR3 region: CASSSRDRAGEAFF. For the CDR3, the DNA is TGTGCCAGCAGTTCCCGGGACAGGGCCGGTGAAGCTTTCTTT.

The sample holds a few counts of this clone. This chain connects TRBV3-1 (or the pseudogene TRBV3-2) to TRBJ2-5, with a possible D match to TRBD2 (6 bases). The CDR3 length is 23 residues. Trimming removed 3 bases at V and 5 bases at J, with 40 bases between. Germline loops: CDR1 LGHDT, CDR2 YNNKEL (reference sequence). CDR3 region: CASSQLTLPVRPLGREAQETQYF. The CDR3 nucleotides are TGTGCCAGCAGCCAGCTGACCCTCCCTGTTCGTCCCTTGGGCAGGGAGGCCCAGGAGACCCAGTACTTC.

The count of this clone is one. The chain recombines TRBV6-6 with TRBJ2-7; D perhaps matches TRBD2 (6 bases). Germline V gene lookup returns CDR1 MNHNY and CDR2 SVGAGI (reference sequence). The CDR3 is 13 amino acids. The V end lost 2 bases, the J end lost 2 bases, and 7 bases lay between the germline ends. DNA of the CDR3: TGTGCCAGCAGTTACCTAGCGACCTACGAGCAGTACTTC. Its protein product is CASSYLATYEQYF.

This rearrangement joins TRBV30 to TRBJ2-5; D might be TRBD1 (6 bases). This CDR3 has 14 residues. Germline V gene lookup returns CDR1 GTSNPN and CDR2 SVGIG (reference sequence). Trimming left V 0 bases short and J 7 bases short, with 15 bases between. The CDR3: CAWSVQGGRGTQYF. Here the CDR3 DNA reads TGTGCCTGGAGTGTACAGGGCGGCCGGGGGACCCAGTACTTC.

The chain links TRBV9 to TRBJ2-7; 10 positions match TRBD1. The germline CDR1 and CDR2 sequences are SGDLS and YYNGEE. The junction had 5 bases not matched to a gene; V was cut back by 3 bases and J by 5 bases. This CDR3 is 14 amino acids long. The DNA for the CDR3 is TGTGCCAGCAGCGCTGCGGACAGGGGGGACGAGCAGTACTTC. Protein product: CASSAADRGDEQYF.

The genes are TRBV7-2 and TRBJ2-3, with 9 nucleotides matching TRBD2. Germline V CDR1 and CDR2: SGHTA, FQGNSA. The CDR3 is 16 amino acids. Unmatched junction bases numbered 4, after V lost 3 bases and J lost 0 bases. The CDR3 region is CASSLGLAISTDTQYF. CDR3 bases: TGTGCCAGCAGCTTGGGACTAGCCATAAGCACAGATACGCAGTATTTT.

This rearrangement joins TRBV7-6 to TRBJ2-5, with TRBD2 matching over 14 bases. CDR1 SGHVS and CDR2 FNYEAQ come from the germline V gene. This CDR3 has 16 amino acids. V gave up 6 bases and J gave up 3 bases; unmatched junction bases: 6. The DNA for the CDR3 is TGTGCCAGCAGGAGGGGACTAGCGGGAGTTGAAGAGACCCAGTACTTC. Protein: CASRRGLAGVEETQYF.

CDR3 sequence: CASSLFAGTGLTDTQYF. Here the CDR3 DNA reads TGTGCCAGCAGTTTGTTTGCAGGGACAGGACTCACAGATACGCAGTATTTT. The V gene is TRBV28, the J gene TRBJ2-3; TRBD1 matches 8 bases. Unmatched junction bases numbered 10, after V lost 3 bases and J lost 2 bases. The CDR3 totals 17 residues. Germline CDR1 MDHEN, CDR2 SYDVKM.

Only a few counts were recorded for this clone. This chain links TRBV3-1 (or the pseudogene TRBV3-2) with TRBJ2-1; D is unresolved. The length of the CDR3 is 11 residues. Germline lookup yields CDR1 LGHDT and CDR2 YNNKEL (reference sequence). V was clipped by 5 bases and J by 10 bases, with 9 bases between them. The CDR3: CASSNLGEQFF. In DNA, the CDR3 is TGTGCCAGCAGCAACCTGGGCGAGCAGTTCTTC.

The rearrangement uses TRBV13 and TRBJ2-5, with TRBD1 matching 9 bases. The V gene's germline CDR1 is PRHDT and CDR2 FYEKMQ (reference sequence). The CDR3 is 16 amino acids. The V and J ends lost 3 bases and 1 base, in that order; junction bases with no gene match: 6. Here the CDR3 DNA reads TGTGCCAGCAGCTTCAGACAGGGGGTCCCCCAAGAGACCCAGTACTTC. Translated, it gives CASSFRQGVPQETQYF.

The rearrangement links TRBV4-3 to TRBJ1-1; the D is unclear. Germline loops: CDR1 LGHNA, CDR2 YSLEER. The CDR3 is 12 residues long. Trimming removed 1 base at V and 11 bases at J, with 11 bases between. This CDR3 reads CASSQGWGDAFF. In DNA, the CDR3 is TGCGCCAGCAGCCAAGGATGGGGAGATGCTTTCTTT.

DNA for the CDR3: TGTGCCAGCAGTGGAGACAGCGACAATCAGCCCCAGCATTTT. Its protein is CASSGDSDNQPQHF. The chain employs TRBV2 and TRBJ1-5, with D maybe TRBD1 (5 bases). The CDR3 is made up of 14 amino acids. The V end lost 4 bases, the J end lost 3 bases, and 10 bases lay between the germline ends. Germline CDR1 is SNHLY and CDR2 is FYNNEI.